A selection of T cell receptor beta chains follows, all from one sample in a study of CD8 T cells in Susac syndrome. One entry per CDR3 protein results from TCRdb running MiXCR on the immunoSEQ multiplex PCR reads. Of approximately 190,000 distinct CDR3 sequences listed, approximately 96% were seen once; the top ten hold around 0.096%. Sequenced material: CD4+ T cells from PBMCs. The receptors derive from a human donor with Susac syndrome. Both conserved end residues are trimmed from each CDR3.

TRBV9	TRBJ1-2	ASSVDALYGYT
TRBV20-1	TRBJ2-5	SAATGGGAETQY
TRBV19	TRBJ2-1	ASSKGTAYNEQF
TRBV30	TRBJ1-1	AHSGGTEAF
TRBV4-3	TRBJ1-4	ASSQDRGRGATNEKLF
TRBV7-8	TRBJ2-7	ASSLRLGGSYEQY
TRBV12-3/TRBV12-4	TRBJ1-2	ASSLVGGYT
TRBV5-6	TRBJ2-2	ASSPLRTGKNTGELF
TRBV30	TRBJ1-6	AWSVGPPENSPLH
TRBV18	TRBJ1-1	ASSPQGADTEAF
TRBV30	TRBJ2-3	AWSQGSTDTQY
TRBV7-9	TRBJ2-1	ASSPRLADRSYNEQF
TRBV7-2	TRBJ1-2	ASSPRAVDYGYT
TRBV20-1	TRBJ2-7	SGHSGLADHEQY
TRBV20-1	TRBJ1-4	SARRGTGGREKLF
TRBV5-1	TRBJ2-1	ASSLGGVGDEQF
TRBV5-4	TRBJ2-5	ASSLVMGARETQY
TRBV4-1	TRBJ1-4	ASSQPKEKLF
TRBV20-1	TRBJ1-5	SARTGVGQPQH
TRBV20-1	TRBJ1-6	SARRGDSSYNSPLH
TRBV2	TRBJ2-1	ASGYTVHEQF
TRBV7-7	TRBJ2-3	ACSQGRGSGTDTQY
TRBV19	TRBJ2-5	ASSITGSQETQY
TRBV7-2	TRBJ1-1	ASSAYSEAF
TRBV4-2	TRBJ2-7	ASSQEIGSLYEQY
TRBV5-1	TRBJ1-5	ASSLGIPSNQPQH
TRBV6-2/TRBV6-3	TRBJ2-5	ASGQGNVAQY
TRBV7-9	TRBJ1-2	ASSFQGQGMANYGYT
TRBV5-1	TRBJ1-6	ASSWTGDNSPLH
TRBV7-2	TRBJ2-3	ASSEAGGHRTDTQY
TRBV29-1	TRBJ1-5	SIEGDQPQH
TRBV7-8	TRBJ1-1	ASSLAPGLKNTEAF
TRBV30	TRBJ2-7	AWSDQSPVGGGHEQY
TRBV3-1	TRBJ2-7	ASSESPGQGYEQY
TRBV7-2	TRBJ1-2	ASSLGAGFGLNYGYT
TRBV7-2	TRBJ2-5	ASSLALPGGAETQY
TRBV12-3/TRBV12-4	TRBJ2-7	ASLKDSYEQY
TRBV20-1	TRBJ2-5	SARGEGIETQY
TRBV18	TRBJ2-4	ASSPVGAAKNIQY
TRBV6-5	TRBJ2-7	ASSYVGQGVREQY